One sample yielded the 11 T cell receptor beta chains listed below, sequenced in a study of CD4+ T cells in melanoma. This table comes from immunoSEQ multiplex PCR, and its TCRdb copy is limited to in-frame clones, with some not included. The data contain some 150,000 clones, about 93% of them seen just once; the ten biggest clones take up roughly 1.4%. All receptors come from a human donor with melanoma.

The J gene is TRBJ1-5, the V gene TRBV18; D not resolved. The CDR3 has 16 amino acids. Trimming took 1 base from V and 2 from J, leaving 12 bases between them. Germline V gene sequence: CDR1 KGHSH, CDR2 LQKENI. The chain's CDR3 is CASSPQRAGGNQPQHF. CDR3 nucleotides: TGTGCCAGCTCACCACAGAGGGCTGGGGGCAATCAGCCCCAGCATTTT.

This clone has a single count. The V gene is TRBV11-3, the J gene TRBJ2-2; 10 bases are shared with TRBD1. The CDR3 has 16 residues. V lost 5 bases, J lost 4 bases, and 7 bases stayed unmatched. Germline-derived CDR1 and CDR2 are SGHNT and YENEEA. The chain's CDR3 is CASSPTGTGATGELFF. The CDR3, as DNA: TGTGCCAGCAGCCCAACCGGGACAGGGGCCACCGGGGAGCTGTTTTTT. Full variable domain (outside the CDR3, taken from reference TRBV11-3 and TRBJ2-2): EAGVVQSPRYKIIEKKQPVAFWCNPISGHNTLYWYLQNLGQGPELLIRYENEEAVDDSQLPKDRFSAERLKGVDSTLKIQPAELGDSAVYLCASSPTGTGATGELFFGEGSRLTVL.

This clone has only a few counts. The chain recombines TRBV18 with TRBJ2-1, with D tentatively TRBD1 or TRBD2 (5 bases each). Germline CDR1 is KGHSH and CDR2 is LQKENI. CDR3 length equals 15 residues. V was cut by 0 bases and J by 8 bases, with 14 bases left in between. CDR3 residues: CASSPPSTRGDEQFF. CDR3 bases: TGTGCCAGCTCACCACCTTCGACACGGGGCGATGAGCAGTTCTTC.

The chain has TRBV19 and TRBJ1-2, with D unresolved. From germline, CDR1 is LNHDA and CDR2 SQIVND (reference sequence). V lost 3 bases and J 3 bases, leaving 8 bases between the germline ends. The CDR3 sequence is 13 residues long. This CDR3 is CASSINPYYGYTF. The CDR3 nucleotides read TGTGCCAGTAGTATTAATCCGTACTATGGCTACACCTTC.

This sequence joins TRBV6-1 and TRBJ2-2; D is unresolved. V was cut by 3 bases and J by 4 bases, with 15 bases left in between. Looked up from germline, CDR1 is MNHNS and CDR2 is SASEGT. CDR3 length: 16 residues. The CDR3, as DNA: TGTGCCAGCAGTGACGGGTATCTGGGGATCACCGGGGAGCTGTTTTTT. This encodes CASSDGYLGITGELFF.

The chain combines TRBV7-9 with TRBJ2-5, with D tentatively TRBD1 or TRBD2 (6 bases each). There are 16 residues in the CDR3. Germline assignment: CDR1 SEHNR and CDR2 FQNEAQ (reference sequence). Trimming took 4 bases from V and 3 from J, leaving 18 bases between them. The CDR3 sequence is CASSSPRGGTKETQYF. In DNA, the CDR3 is TGTGCCAGCAGCTCCCCGCGGGGCGGGACAAAAGAGACCCAGTACTTC.

The chain carries TRBV5-4 and TRBJ2-2, with a tentative D call TRBD2 (7 bases). The CDR3 totals 13 residues. Germline CDR1 and CDR2: SGHNT and YYREEE (reference sequence). With 4 bases removed from V and 6 bases from J, the gap between germline ends came to 10 bases. As DNA, the CDR3 is TGTGCCAGCAGCGGGGGGGCGCCCGGGGAGCTGTTTTTT. Protein product: CASSGGAPGELFF.

V usage is TRBV2 and J usage is TRBJ1-4, with 9 bases matching TRBD1. V gave up 2 bases and J gave up 8 bases; unmatched junction bases: 12. Germline CDR1 reads SNHLY; CDR2 reads FYNNEI. The CDR3 has 17 residues. CDR3 region: CASSEYGQGTIGEKLFF. The CDR3 nucleotides are TGTGCCAGCAGTGAATATGGACAGGGGACCATTGGGGAAAAACTGTTTTTT.

This clone was detected only once. This chain joins TRBV19 and TRBJ1-1; no firm D call. Germline-derived CDR1 and CDR2 are LNHDA and SQIVND (reference sequence). The CDR3 is made up of 13 amino acids. V shed 6 bases and J shed 3 bases, with 11 bases lying between them. The CDR3 region has the DNA TGTGCCAGTAGGGAGGACGGGCACACTGAAGCTTTCTTT. It codes for CASREDGHTEAFF.

V usage is TRBV13 and J usage is TRBJ1-1; D remains unclear. V shed 0 bases and J shed 11 bases, with 7 bases lying between them. The CDR3 contains 11 residues. Germline lookup yields CDR1 PRHDT and CDR2 FYEKMQ (reference sequence). This CDR3 is CASSLGTPAFF. CDR3 sequence (DNA): TGTGCCAGCAGCTTAGGCACGCCGGCTTTCTTT. The entire variable domain, with the rest obtained from reference TRBV13 and TRBJ1-1, is as follows: AAGVIQSPRHLIKEKRETATLKCYPIPRHDTVYWYQQGPGQDPQFLISFYEKMQSDKGSIPDRFSAQQFSDYHSELNMSSLELGDSALYFCASSLGTPAFFGQGTRLTVV.

The chain combines TRBV19 with TRBJ1-2; D is ambiguous. This CDR3 region has 14 residues. V lost 6 bases and J 5 bases, leaving 16 bases between the germline ends. Germline V gene lookup returns CDR1 LNHDA and CDR2 SQIVND (reference sequence). This chain's CDR3 is CASRRTGEPYGYTF. CDR3 nucleotides: TGTGCCAGTAGGAGGACCGGCGAGCCGTATGGCTACACCTTC.